Listed below are T cell receptor beta chains from one sample, sequenced in a study of radiotherapy plus CTLA-4 blockade in lung cancer. Sequenced by immunoSEQ multiplex PCR; TCRdb stores in-frame clones only, minus some. The sample contains tens of thousands of clones, 75% of which appear only once. The input for sequencing was peripheral blood, taken from a patient treated with radiotherapy plus ipilimumab. Receptors originate from a human donor with non-small cell lung cancer who had stable disease on radiotherapy plus ipilimumab. Both conserved end residues are part of each CDR3. D genes are given only for firm matches. Size values are once, few and many counts, or a class for expanded clones, and some rows have none.

-,TRBV5-1,-,TRBJ1-4,CASSSGGSGTATNEKLFF,TGCGCCAGCAGCTCCGGGGGGTCGGGAACTGCAACTAATGAAAAACTGTTTTTT
TRBD2,TRBV6-5,-,TRBJ2-3,CASSPLSGGDTQYF,TGTGCCAGCAGCCCCCTTAGCGGGGGAGATACGCAGTATTTT
TRBD2,TRBV27,-,TRBJ2-1,CASSLYLRTRRNEQFF,TGTGCCAGCAGTTTGTATCTCCGGACTAGGCGGAATGAGCAGTTCTTC
-,TRBV19,once,TRBJ1-4,CASRLGGINEKLFF,TGTGCCAGTAGATTGGGGGGGATTAATGAAAAACTGTTTTTT
TRBD2,TRBV4-2,-,TRBJ2-3,CASSHDTGTSGGTDTQYF,TGTGCCAGCAGCCACGATACCGGGACTAGCGGGGGCACAGATACGCAGTATTTT
-,TRBV7-9,-,TRBJ1-1,CASSHLAGGTGIAFF,TGCGCCAGCAGCCACCTGGCAGGAGGGACGGGGATTGCTTTCTTT
-,TRBV25-1,-,TRBJ2-7,CASSESQGWEQYF,TGTGCCAGCAGTGAATCCCAGGGGTGGGAGCAGTACTTC
TRBD1,TRBV29-1,few,TRBJ1-1,CSVHGQGVTEAFF,TGCAGCGTCCACGGACAGGGGGTGACGGAAGCTTTCTTT
-,TRBV7-9,few,TRBJ1-3,CASSLRGSGNTIYF,TGTGCCAGCAGCTTGCGGGGCTCTGGAAACACCATATATTTT
-,TRBV30,once,TRBJ1-2,CAWFGGWGYTF,TGTGCCTGGTTCGGGGGTTGGGGCTACACCTTC
-,TRBV7-9,few,TRBJ2-5,CASSLLGHLQETQYF,TGTGCCAGCAGCCTCCTAGGACATCTCCAAGAGACCCAGTACTTC
-,TRBV28,-,TRBJ2-5,CASSRSGIARAGTQYF,TGTGCCAGCAGTCGGTCGGGGATAGCCCGGGCAGGGACCCAGTACTTC
-,TRBV19,-,TRBJ2-7,CASSISRGHEQYF,TGTGCCAGTAGTATTTCCAGGGGCCACGAGCAGTACTTC
TRBD1,TRBV19,-,TRBJ1-2,CARHTGQGTPGYTF,TGTGCCAGACATACCGGACAGGGTACGCCTGGCTACACCTTC
-,TRBV10-1,few,TRBJ2-3,CASSDYDTQYF,TGCGCCAGCAGTGATTATGATACGCAGTATTTT
TRBD2,TRBV9,few,TRBJ2-1,CASSVGHGGARNEQFF,TGTGCCAGCAGCGTAGGGCACGGGGGGGCGCGCAATGAGCAGTTCTTC
-,TRBV27,-,TRBJ1-1,CASSLSGGAYWTEAFF,TGTGCCAGCAGTTTATCTGGAGGGGCGTATTGGACTGAAGCTTTCTTT
-,TRBV29-1,-,TRBJ2-7,CSVGWGGGRRDEQYF,TGCAGCGTTGGCTGGGGCGGCGGCCGACGGGACGAGCAGTACTTC
-,TRBV2,-,TRBJ1-4,CANHRAINEKLFF,TGTGCCAACCACCGAGCGATTAATGAAAAACTGTTTTTT
-,TRBV5-4,-,TRBJ1-4,CASSSNRRGTNEKLFF,TGTGCCAGCAGCTCCAACCGCCGGGGAACTAATGAAAAACTGTTTTTT
TRBD1,TRBV15,-,TRBJ1-2,CATSSWGTDYGYTF,TGTGCCACCAGCAGTTGGGGGACAGACTATGGCTACACCTTC
-,TRBV30,-,TRBJ1-2,CAWTSLGGIHGYTF,TGTGCCTGGACAAGCTTGGGGGGGATCCATGGCTACACCTTC
-,TRBV7-9,-,TRBJ1-2,CASSDAGVNYGYTF,TGTGCCAGCAGCGACGCAGGGGTAAACTATGGCTACACCTTC
TRBD1,TRBV28,-,TRBJ1-2,CASSRPRQGADYGYTF,TGTGCCAGCAGTCGTCCCCGACAGGGGGCAGACTATGGCTACACCTTC
TRBD1,TRBV7-9,-,TRBJ1-2,CASSYGQDYGYTF,TGTGCCAGCAGCTACGGACAGGACTATGGCTACACCTTC
TRBD1,TRBV14,-,TRBJ2-5,CASSPRSGGWKTQYF,TGTGCCAGCAGCCCCCGATCAGGGGGTTGGAAGACCCAGTACTTC
-,TRBV7-8,once,TRBJ2-1,CASSLDGGIYNEQFF,TGTGCCAGCAGCTTAGACGGCGGGATTTACAATGAGCAGTTCTTC
TRBD2,TRBV5-4,-,TRBJ2-5,CASSLAGTSGDQETQYF,TGTGCCAGCAGCTTAGCCGGGACTAGCGGGGACCAAGAGACCCAGTACTTC
TRBD2,TRBV7-3,-,TRBJ2-3,CASRLGGGSTDTQYF,TGTGCCAGCAGGCTTGGGGGGGGAAGCACAGATACGCAGTATTTT
-,TRBV19,-,TRBJ2-3,CASSIKGPGMSPYSTDTQYF,TGTGCCAGTAGTATCAAGGGGCCGGGTATGAGTCCTTATAGCACAGATACGCAGTATTTT
-,TRBV5-1,-,TRBJ1-5,CASSLGGEGRNQPQHF,TGCGCCAGCAGCTTGGGGGGGGAGGGGCGCAATCAGCCCCAGCATTTT
-,TRBV19,-,TRBJ1-2,CASSKGEDYGYTF,TGTGCCAGTAGTAAGGGAGAAGACTATGGCTACACCTTC
TRBD1,TRBV12-5,-,TRBJ1-4,CASGASSGTGEKLFF,TGTGCTAGTGGTGCATCCTCCGGGACAGGGGAAAAACTGTTTTTT
-,TRBV9,many,TRBJ2-1,CASSLKWPEQFF,TGTGCCAGCAGCCTCAAGTGGCCTGAGCAGTTCTTC
TRBD1,TRBV6-5,-,TRBJ2-3,CASSYSDRPPTDTQYF,TGTGCCAGCAGTTACTCGGACAGGCCTCCCACAGATACGCAGTATTTT
TRBD2,TRBV7-6,-,TRBJ2-3,CASSLSGGGADTQYF,TGTGCCAGCAGCCTGAGCGGGGGGGGCGCAGATACGCAGTATTTT
-,TRBV4-1,-,TRBJ1-2,CASSQDRGYGYTF,TGCGCCAGCAGCCAAGATCGGGGGTATGGCTACACCTTC
-,TRBV4-1,-,TRBJ1-5,CASSRQQGGTDQPQHF,TGCGCCAGCAGCCGCCAACAGGGCGGAACCGATCAGCCCCAGCATTTT
-,TRBV30,-,TRBJ1-2,CAWSDREGYTF,TGTGCCTGGAGTGACAGGGAAGGCTACACCTTC
TRBD1,TRBV2,-,TRBJ1-1,CASSEDRGWRDTEAFF,TGTGCCAGCAGTGAAGACAGGGGATGGAGGGACACTGAAGCTTTCTTT
TRBD1,TRBV6-5,once,TRBJ1-2,CASSYSLGQSNYGYTF,TGTGCCAGCAGTTACTCTCTGGGACAGTCTAACTATGGCTACACCTTC
-,TRBV5-1,few,TRBJ1-6,CASSGGGSSYNSPLHF,TGCGCCAGCAGCGGGGGGGGCAGCTCCTATAATTCACCCCTCCACTTT
-,TRBV5-1,-,TRBJ2-5,CASSREGGNQETQYF,TGCGCCAGCAGCAGGGAGGGGGGGAACCAAGAGACCCAGTACTTC
TRBD1,TRBV5-8,-,TRBJ1-5,CASSPGTGNKGEPQHF,TGTGCCAGCAGCCCAGGGACAGGCAACAAAGGGGAGCCCCAGCATTTT
-,TRBV12-5,few,TRBJ2-7,CASGRDIYEQYF,TGTGCTAGTGGTAGGGACATTTACGAGCAGTACTTC
-,TRBV14,-,TRBJ1-2,CASSQVVGWNYGYTF,TGTGCCAGCAGCCAAGTAGTTGGTTGGAACTATGGCTACACCTTC
TRBD1,TRBV6-1,-,TRBJ2-7,CASRTGGGYEQYF,TGTGCCAGCAGGACAGGGGGTGGCTACGAGCAGTACTTC
TRBD1,TRBV5-1,few,TRBJ2-3,CASSLGTGARDTQYF,TGCGCCAGCAGCTTGGGCACAGGGGCCAGGGATACGCAGTATTTT
TRBD2,TRBV6-5,-,TRBJ2-5,CASSPPGLAGRTQYF,TGTGCCAGCAGTCCCCCGGGACTAGCGGGGAGGACCCAGTACTTC
-,TRBV10-2,few,TRBJ1-6,CASRDKYNSPLHF,TGCGCCAGCAGGGACAAGTATAATTCACCCCTCCACTTT